A selection of T cell receptor beta chains follows, all from one sample in a study of cytomegalovirus exposure and HLA in healthy donors. Here immunoSEQ multiplex PCR was the method, and the copy in TCRdb shows in-frame clones only, minus some. The sample lists 150,000 or so clones, over 65% occurring once. Source material: PBMCs. Every receptor here comes from a woman between 40 and 55 years old in good health and CMV-seronegative. Both conserved end residues are part of each CDR3. A D gene is named only where the DNA matches it firmly. Part of the rows lack a size; the others show once, few, many or a class for expanded clones.

J	size	D	V	CDR3	DNA
TRBJ2-7	NA	NA	TRBV6-1	CASSYMDRSYEEQYF	TGTGCCAGCAGCTACATGGACAGATCCTACGAGGAGCAGTACTTC
TRBJ2-7	once	TRBD2	TRBV6-5	CASSYSGRADEQYF	TGTGCCAGCAGTTATAGCGGGAGGGCCGACGAGCAGTACTTC
TRBJ2-3	NA	TRBD2	TRBV2	CASSSSGSPDTQYF	TGTGCCAGCAGTTCTAGCGGGAGTCCAGATACGCAGTATTTT
TRBJ2-3	NA	TRBD2	TRBV11-2	CASSLGTSRTDTQYF	TGTGCCAGCAGCTTAGGGACTAGCAGAACAGATACGCAGTATTTT
TRBJ2-7	few	TRBD1	TRBV4-1	CASSTRTGAHYEQYF	TGCGCCAGCAGCACCCGGACAGGGGCACACTACGAGCAGTACTTC
TRBJ2-2	NA	NA	TRBV5-1	CASSFDRWDTGELFF	TGCGCCAGCAGCTTCGACAGGTGGGACACCGGGGAGCTGTTTTTT
TRBJ2-1	NA	TRBD1	TRBV27	CASLKTGILNEQFF	TGTGCCAGCCTTAAGACAGGGATTTTAAATGAGCAGTTCTTC
TRBJ2-3	NA	NA	TRBV7-6	CASTPAGLASTDTQYF	TGTGCCAGCACCCCAGCGGGCCTCGCATCCACAGATACGCAGTATTTT
TRBJ1-1	NA	NA	TRBV28	CASSLPDKNTEAFF	TGTGCCAGCAGTTTACCCGACAAGAACACTGAAGCTTTCTTT
TRBJ1-1	NA	NA	TRBV2	CASTPGQQGYEAFF	TGTGCCAGCACCCCCGGCCAGCAGGGCTATGAAGCTTTCTTT